What follows are 22 T cell receptor beta chains derived from one specimen sequenced in a study of shared clonotypes between healthy human individuals. Using immunoSEQ multiplex PCR, the repertoire was profiled, and TCRdb retains in-frame clones only, with some absent. The sample contains 1 million to 1.2 million clones, roughly 80% of which appear only once. The sample comprised memory CD4+ T cells from PBMCs. The subset was: CD45RA-negative fraction. The receptors stem from a young man in good health. Some clones in this sample may be carry-over from other donors' samples.

The chain has TRBV5-4 and TRBJ2-5; possible D gene TRBD2, 5 bases. Deletions cut 4 bases from V and 5 bases from J, with 15 bases between. The CDR3 is made up of 14 amino acids. The germline gives CDR1 SGHNT, CDR2 YYREEE (reference sequence). As DNA, the CDR3 is TGTGCCAGCAGCCCGGGGAGAGCCGAGGAGACCCAGTACTTC. Amino acids: CASSPGRAEETQYF.

V gene TRBV7-3 combines with J gene TRBJ2-3; 7 bases map to TRBD2. CDR1 is SGHTA and CDR2 is FQGTGA in the germline V gene. CDR3 length equals 15 residues. J gave up 5 bases and V 3 bases, and 8 bases lay outside the gene matches. Here the CDR3 reads CASSFTGLEKDTQYF. In nucleotides, the CDR3 is TGTGCCAGCAGCTTCACCGGACTAGAAAAAGATACGCAGTATTTT.

This rearrangement joins TRBV2 to TRBJ2-5, with TRBD2 matching 8 bases. CDR3 length: 16 amino acids. The junction had 11 bases not matched to a gene; V was cut back by 6 bases and J by 2 bases. Germline V gene data show CDR1 as SNHLY and CDR2 as FYNNEI. The CDR3 reads CASSSRGGRKQETQYF. DNA for the CDR3: TGTGCCAGCAGCTCCAGGGGCGGGAGGAAACAAGAGACCCAGTACTTC.

As for this clone: Other DNA sequences in the sample encode the same CDR3. The chain carries TRBV4-1 and TRBJ2-5, with a possible D match to TRBD2 (6 bases). Per the germline V gene, CDR1 is MGHRA and CDR2 is YSYEKL. The CDR3 runs to 13 residues. The germline V and J ends were trimmed by 4 bases and 5 bases, with 11 bases remaining between them. In nucleotides, the CDR3 is TGCGCCAGCAGCCGCGGAGGGCGGGAGACCCAGTACTTC. Translated: CASSRGGRETQYF.

The rearrangement joins TRBV7-2 to TRBJ2-5; TRBD2 matches at 11 bases. The end of the DNA fits TRBJ2-7 better, so the J call may be wrong. CDR3 length: 13 residues. CDR1 is SGHTA, CDR2 FQGNSA, per germline. CDR3 in amino acids: CASSSGLAGEQYF. The CDR3 region has the DNA TGTGCCAGCAGCTCAGGACTAGCGGGCGAGCAGTACTTC.

With regard to this clone: The sample has other DNA sequences that encode this CDR3 too. The chain couples TRBV30 to TRBJ2-3; TRBD2 might be the D (5 bases). The CDR3 runs 13 residues. With 4 bases removed from V and 0 bases from J, the gap between germline ends came to 8 bases. Germline assignment: CDR1 GTSNPN and CDR2 SVGIG (reference sequence). The CDR3 DNA sequence: TGTGCCTGGAATCAGCGGAGCACAGATACGCAGTATTTT. It translates to CAWNQRSTDTQYF.

The chain carries TRBV5-8 and TRBJ2-2, with D hard to call. The germline V gene encodes CDR1 SGHTS and CDR2 YDEGEE. This CDR3 has 15 residues. V was shortened by 4 bases and J by 6 bases, with 16 bases between the two germline ends. CDR3: CASSRPLRVPGELFF. CDR3 DNA sequence: TGTGCCAGCAGCCGCCCCCTACGGGTGCCCGGGGAGCTGTTTTTT.

The rearrangement uses TRBV27 and TRBJ2-7; 10 nucleotides align to TRBD1. J gave up 6 bases and V 2 bases, and 10 bases lay outside the gene matches. This CDR3 contains 16 residues. The V gene's germline CDR1 is MNHEY and CDR2 SMNVEV (reference sequence). CDR3 sequence reads: CASSLIPGTGDSEQYF. DNA for the CDR3: TGTGCCAGCAGTTTAATTCCCGGGACAGGGGATAGCGAGCAGTACTTC.

The chain joins TRBV2 to TRBJ2-2; the match to TRBD1 covers 12 bases. There are 15 residues in the CDR3. Per germline, CDR1 SNHLY and CDR2 FYNNEI. V shed 6 bases, J shed 6 bases, and the junction held 5 bases outside the gene matches. CDR3 DNA sequence: TGTGCCAGCAGCACGGGACAGGGGGCCGCCGGGGAGCTGTTTTTT. Translation gives CASSTGQGAAGELFF.

J is TRBJ2-6 and V is TRBV5-1; TRBD2 might be the D (6 bases). Germline V gene lookup returns CDR1 SGHRS and CDR2 YFSETQ. Trimming removed 4 bases at V and 0 bases at J, with 17 bases between. The CDR3 runs 18 residues. The CDR3: CASSLDSGTASGANVLTF. Written as DNA, the CDR3 is TGCGCCAGCAGCCTAGACTCCGGGACTGCCTCTGGGGCCAACGTCCTGACTTTC.

The CDR3 reads CSARDRHEQYF. As DNA, the CDR3 is TGCAGTGCTAGAGATCGCCACGAGCAGTACTTC. The J gene is TRBJ2-7, the V gene TRBV20-1, with no clear D. This CDR3 contains 11 residues. Trimming cost V 0 bases and J 5 bases, with 5 bases left between them. Germline V gene lookup returns CDR1 DFQATT and CDR2 SNEGSKA (reference sequence).

This clone has a handful of counts. V gene TRBV7-9 combines with J gene TRBJ2-6, with no clear D. The CDR3 length is 14 residues. With 1 base removed from V and 16 bases from J, the gap between germline ends came to 17 bases. Germline V CDR1 and CDR2: SEHNR, FQNEAQ (reference sequence). The CDR3 reads CASSLVGAGTVLTF. The CDR3 region has the DNA TGTGCCAGCAGCTTAGTTGGCGCAGGCACTGTGCTGACTTTC.

The rearrangement joins TRBV6-6 to TRBJ1-1; D perhaps matches TRBD1 (6 bases). Trimming pared 7 bases from V and 0 bases from J, leaving 12 bases between. The CDR3 consists of 14 residues. The germline gives CDR1 MNHNY, CDR2 SVGAGI (reference sequence). CDR3 in amino acids: CASNMGHLNTEAFF. As DNA, the CDR3 is TGTGCCAGCAACATGGGACACCTGAACACTGAAGCTTTCTTT.

The chain carries TRBV28 and TRBJ1-2, with D possibly matching TRBD1 (5 bases). This CDR3 is built from 12 residues. CDR1 is MDHEN, CDR2 SYDVKM, per germline. Trimming shortened V by 10 bases and J by 3 bases, and 12 bases separated the two germline ends. The CDR3 nucleotides read TGTGCCATTTTAGGGACGGACTATGGCTACACCTTC. Translation gives CAILGTDYGYTF.

The chain uses TRBV9 and TRBJ2-3; a weak D match, TRBD1 (6 bases). V was clipped by 3 bases and J by 2 bases, with 19 bases between them. The CDR3 sequence is 17 residues long. Germline V gene lookup returns CDR1 SGDLS and CDR2 YYNGEE. The DNA of the CDR3 is TGTGCCAGCAGCGCGGCACGACAGGACTCCTACACAGATACGCAGTATTTT. Its translation is CASSAARQDSYTDTQYF.

The chain couples TRBV6-4 to TRBJ2-1, with 7 nucleotides matching TRBD2. The CDR3 is 17 amino acids. V shed 4 bases, J shed 6 bases, and the junction held 15 bases outside the gene matches. Looked up from germline, CDR1 is MRHNA and CDR2 is SNTAGT. This CDR3 is CASSAFVLAGVGNEQFF. CDR3 nucleotides: TGTGCCAGCAGTGCGTTCGTTTTGGCGGGAGTGGGCAATGAGCAGTTCTTC.

This chain connects TRBV30 to TRBJ1-6, with 8 positions matching TRBD1. V shed 0 bases and J 9 bases; nucleotides not matched to a gene: 7. The CDR3 extends over 15 amino acids. The germline gives CDR1 GTSNPN, CDR2 SVGIG (reference sequence). This CDR3 is CAWSVLQGATSPLHF. CDR3 in DNA: TGTGCCTGGAGTGTACTTCAGGGGGCAACTTCACCCCTCCACTTT.

This rearrangement joins TRBV7-9 to TRBJ1-1; 11 positions match TRBD1. Losses at the gene ends were 5 bases for V and 5 bases for J; bases not matched to a gene: 4. Per germline, CDR1 SEHNR and CDR2 FQNEAQ (reference sequence). The CDR3 is made up of 14 amino acids. Here the CDR3 reads CASSLRDRGTEAFF. CDR3 DNA sequence: TGTGCCAGCAGCCTCCGGGACAGGGGGACTGAAGCTTTCTTT.

V is TRBV7-6 and J is TRBJ1-1, with TRBD1 matching over 8 bases. The CDR3 totals 15 residues. J was trimmed by 1 base and V by 1 base; bases with no gene match: 2. The germline V gene encodes CDR1 SGHVS and CDR2 FNYEAQ. The CDR3 is CASSLDDRGNTEAFF. The CDR3 nucleotides read TGTGCCAGCAGCTTAGATGACAGGGGGAACACTGAAGCTTTCTTT.

This clone was seen a handful of times. This rearrangement joins TRBV5-4 to TRBJ2-1; 9 positions match TRBD1. From germline, CDR1 is SGHNT and CDR2 YYREEE (reference sequence). Trimming took 0 bases from V and 2 from J; bases not matched to a gene: 3. This CDR3 has 16 residues. This CDR3 reads CASSLGGQGTYNEQFF. The CDR3 bases are TGTGCCAGCAGCTTGGGAGGACAGGGGACCTACAATGAGCAGTTCTTC. Variable domain in full (rest from reference TRBV5-4 and TRBJ2-1): ETGVTQSPTHLIKTRGQQVTLRCSSQSGHNTVSWYQQALGQGPQFIFQYYREEENGRGNFPPRFSGLQFPNYSSELNVNALELDDSALYLCASSLGGQGTYNEQFFGPGTRLTVL.

The genes are TRBV6-4 and TRBJ2-1; TRBD2 matches 12 bases. The CDR3 length is 18 residues. Per germline, CDR1 MRHNA and CDR2 SNTAGT. V shed 4 bases, J shed 6 bases, and the junction held 13 bases outside the gene matches. In DNA, the CDR3 is TGTGCCAGCAGTGTAACTCCTAGCGGGAGGGCCGGGGCCAATGAGCAGTTCTTC. This encodes CASSVTPSGRAGANEQFF.

The chain carries TRBV28 and TRBJ2-5; D not resolved. The DNA end lines up better with TRBJ2-7; the J call may be wrong. CDR1 is MDHEN and CDR2 is SYDVKM in the germline V gene. The CDR3 is made up of 14 amino acids. The chain's CDR3 is CASSGVPSSYEQYF. For the CDR3, the DNA is TGTGCCAGCAGTGGAGTGCCAAGCTCCTACGAGCAGTACTTC.